Sequencing of this T cell receptor beta chain was carried out in a study of shared clonotypes between healthy human individuals. As defined, naive CD8 cells were CD45RO-negative and positively selected for CCR7, with terminally differentiated effector memory CD45RA+ cells excluded. All participating donors were Caucasian adults from Nashville, Tennessee. Germline CDR1 is LNHDA and CDR2 is SQIVND (reference sequence). V lost 6 bases and J 5 bases, leaving 16 bases between the germline ends. This CDR3 is built from 14 residues. The repertoire was sequenced with immunoSEQ multiplex PCR; TCRdb's copy has only in-frame clones and lacks some. The data show approximately 1.9 million clones, roughly 95% seen once.

This sequence originates from a man aged 18 to 30 in good health. Some clones in this sample may be carry-over from other donors' samples. The J gene is TRBJ1-2, the V gene TRBV19; D gene ambiguous. The source material was naive CD8+ T cells from PBMCs. DNA for the CDR3: TGTGCCAGTAGGGTGCCATGGCCCGATTATGGCTACACCTTC. This codes for CASRVPWPDYGYTF.